A single sample gave rise to the 9 T cell receptor beta chains below, sequenced in a study of blood T cell repertoires in COVID-19. Data came from immunoSEQ multiplex PCR; TCRdb stores just in-frame clones and leaves some out. This table has 150,000 to 180,000 clones, 65% to 90% appearing once. The sample consisted of peripheral blood. All receptors come from a woman aged 55-69 years with COVID-19, enrolled during active disease.

The chain links TRBV5-6 to TRBJ1-2; tentative D call: TRBD1 (6 bases). The germline V gene has CDR1 SGHDT and CDR2 YYEEEE. Trimming left V 4 bases short and J 5 bases short, with 21 bases between. This CDR3 has 16 amino acids. CDR3 DNA sequence: TGTGCCAGCAGCCCGAGGGACACCCGTGTGGTTTATGGCTACACCTTC. It is translated as CASSPRDTRVVYGYTF.

This clone was recorded only once. The V gene is TRBV18, the J gene TRBJ2-2; D uncertain. The ends were cut back, 6 bases at V and 0 bases at J, with 14 bases in the middle. CDR1 is KGHSH and CDR2 is LQKENI in the germline V gene. The CDR3 has 16 residues. The CDR3 reads CASSLRPQANTGELFF. In DNA, the CDR3 is TGTGCCAGCTCTCTTAGACCCCAGGCGAACACCGGGGAGCTGTTTTTT.

This chain joins TRBV3-1 (or the pseudogene TRBV3-2) and TRBJ2-1; 10 bases map to TRBD2. Germline V gene lookup returns CDR1 LGHDT and CDR2 YNNKEL (reference sequence). Trimming at V came to 5 bases and at J to 8 bases, leaving 9 bases not matched to a gene. This CDR3 is 15 amino acids long. The CDR3 reads CASSSSGGAVYEQFF. The CDR3 bases are TGTGCCAGCAGCTCCAGCGGGGGGGCGGTCTATGAGCAGTTCTTC.

J is TRBJ2-3 and V is TRBV7-2, with 13 nucleotides matching TRBD2. The CDR3 sequence is 19 residues long. CDR1 is SGHTA, CDR2 FQGNSA, per germline. Trimming at V came to 2 bases and at J to 2 bases, leaving 10 bases not matched to a gene. The CDR3 sequence is CASSLLPRGLAGLTDTQYF. In DNA form, the CDR3 reads TGTGCCAGCAGCTTACTACCCCGGGGACTAGCGGGGCTCACAGATACGCAGTATTTT.

This clone appeared once. This chain uses TRBV6-5 with TRBJ2-3; 7 bases match TRBD2. Germline loops: CDR1 MNHEY, CDR2 SVGAGI. Trimming cost V 4 bases and J 4 bases; bases outside gene matches: 5. The CDR3 is 14 amino acids. In DNA, the CDR3 is TGTGCCAGCAGTTTCGGCGGGAGAGCAGATACGCAGTATTTT. Protein: CASSFGGRADTQYF.

This clone was seen more than once but under ten times. This rearrangement joins TRBV11-2 to TRBJ1-3; perhaps TRBD1 as D (5 bases). Germline V gene lookup returns CDR1 SGHAT and CDR2 FQNNGV. This CDR3 has 16 residues. Between the trimmed V and J ends, which lost 5 bases and 6 bases, there was a span of 20 bases. CDR3 loop: CASSPRNAGSVNTIYF. CDR3 in DNA: TGTGCCAGCAGCCCGCGAAACGCAGGGTCGGTAAACACCATATATTTT.

The genes are TRBV7-6 and TRBJ1-5; D might be TRBD1 (5 bases). Germline values: CDR1 SGHVS, CDR2 FNYEAQ. The CDR3 spans 13 residues. In DNA form, the CDR3 reads TGTGCATCCCAGGACGGGACTAGCGGGACCCAGCATTTT. Encoded protein: CASQDGTSGTQHF.

V gene TRBV5-1 combines with J gene TRBJ1-6; 7 nucleotides agree with TRBD1. Germline CDR1 reads SGHRS; CDR2 reads YFSETQ. With 8 bases clipped from V and 6 bases from J, the junction kept 11 bases outside the gene matches. The CDR3 has 15 residues. The CDR3 spells CASTGAVATNSPLHF. DNA of the CDR3: TGCGCCAGTACAGGGGCGGTCGCGACTAATTCACCCCTCCACTTT.

The chain joins TRBV11-2 to TRBJ1-4, with D uncertain. The CDR3 sequence is 13 residues long. V dropped 6 bases and J dropped 0 bases, with 5 bases sitting between them. Germline lookup yields CDR1 SGHAT and CDR2 FQNNGV. The CDR3 spells CASSIATNEKLFF. The CDR3, as DNA: TGTGCCAGCAGTATTGCAACTAATGAAAAACTGTTTTTT.